The 8 T cell receptor beta chains listed next were all sequenced from one sample in a study of T cell repertoires in cytomegalovirus infection. TCRdb redid the calling of the reads with MiXCR, one entry per CDR3 protein. The sample shows 550,000 to 700,000 distinct CDR3 sequences, 40% of them seen only once. Their specific antigens are unknown. Source: cultured PBMCs, taken from culture after CMV antigen stimulation. The receptor set was obtained from a human donor in good health (CMV status not recorded). Some clones in this sample may be carry-over from other donors' samples.

This clonotype was observed a few times. In DNA, the CDR3 is TGTGCCAGCAGCCCACAGGGTTCCCAGCCCCAGCATTTT. It yields the protein CASSPQGSQPQHF. The rearrangement joins TRBV7-6 to TRBJ1-5, with D possibly matching TRBD1 (6 bases). Germline CDR1 reads SGHVS; CDR2 reads FNYEAQ. This CDR3 has 13 residues. V was shortened by 5 bases and J by 7 bases, with 12 bases between the two germline ends. Variable domain in full (rest from reference TRBV7-6 and TRBJ1-5): GAGVSQSPRYKVTKRGQDVALRCDPISGHVSLYWYRQALGQGPEFLTYFNYEAQQDKSGLPNDRFSAERPEGSISTLTIQRTEQRDSAMYRCASSPQGSQPQHFGDGTRLSIL.

About this clonotype: The germline gene is not matched at one end of the junction; a read error may be the cause. V and J are TRBV4-1 and TRBJ2-1; 10 bases map to TRBD2. The CDR3 is 17 amino acids. The germline V gene encodes CDR1 MGHRA and CDR2 YSYEKL. The CDR3 nucleotides read TGTGCCAGCAGCCAATCGGGAGCGGGGGGGGGGATAAGGGAGCAGTTCTTC. Translation: CASSQSGAGGGIREQFF.

This clonotype was observed a handful of times. V usage is TRBV20-1 and J usage is TRBJ2-5; TRBD2 matches at 7 bases. The CDR3 length is 13 residues. V was clipped by 7 bases and J by 5 bases; unmatched bases: 10. Germline CDR1 reads DFQATT; CDR2 reads SNEGSKA (reference sequence). The CDR3 DNA reads as TGCAGTGGAAGGGGCGGTAGCGGGGAGACCCAGTACTTC. This translates into CSGRGGSGETQYF.

The chain links TRBV4-3 to TRBJ2-7; the D is unclear. The germline V gene encodes CDR1 LGHNA and CDR2 YSLEER. V was clipped by 0 bases and J by 0 bases, with 12 bases between them. CDR3 length: 16 amino acids. The CDR3 DNA sequence: TGCGCCAGCAGCCAAGATTTCGGGCAACTCTCCTACGAGCAGTACTTC. This sequence encodes CASSQDFGQLSYEQYF.

This clonotype showed up just a few times. The J gene is TRBJ2-1, the V gene TRBV12-3 or TRBV12-4; 12 bases agree with TRBD2. CDR3 length: 14 amino acids. V was pared by 5 bases and J by 8 bases, with 4 bases of the junction left unmatched. The CDR3 DNA sequence: TGTGCCAGCAGTACTAGCGGGGGGCGGGATGAGCAGTTCTTC. Amino acids: CASSTSGGRDEQFF.

In this sample, this clonotype turned up a few times. The CDR3 nucleotides are TGTGCCAGCAGGGTAGGGGGACAGGGTTGGGAGACCCAGTACTTC. Its protein is CASRVGGQGWETQYF. The rearrangement joins TRBV12-3 or TRBV12-4 to TRBJ2-5; TRBD1 matches 9 bases. The CDR3 runs 15 residues. V lost 6 bases, J lost 5 bases, and 10 bases stayed unmatched.

Worth noting for this clonotype: Being one base from a much bigger clone, this may be a read error. The chain recombines TRBV5-6 with TRBJ2-3; 8 bases are shared with TRBD1. The CDR3 runs to 14 residues. Germline V gene data show CDR1 as SGHDT and CDR2 as YYEEEE. The junction had 2 bases not matched to a gene; V was cut back by 3 bases and J by 2 bases. For the CDR3, the DNA is TGTGCCAGCAGCTCAGGGGGCGACACAGATACGCAGTATTTT. This encodes CASSSGGDTDTQYF.

The chain recombines TRBV20-1 with TRBJ1-1; possible D gene TRBD1, 6 bases. This CDR3 is 15 amino acids long. CDR1 is DFQATT, CDR2 SNEGSKA, per germline (reference sequence). The V end lost 2 bases, the J end lost 4 bases, and 17 bases lay between the germline ends. The CDR3 DNA reads as TGCAGTGCTAGATTAGGGGGGGTTGACGCCACTGAAGCTTTCTTT. Encoded protein: CSARLGGVDATEAFF.